These 20 T cell receptor beta chains share one sample of origin, sequenced in a study of blood T cell repertoires in COVID-19. Assay: immunoSEQ multiplex PCR; the TCRdb copy retains only in-frame clones and omits some. In the table there are approximately 350,000 clones, 80% to 85% of which are singletons. The sequencing sample was made of PBMCs or T cells enriched from blood (not recorded which). These receptors all come from a woman in her forties or fifties who had recovered from COVID-19.

This chain connects TRBV4-1 to TRBJ2-7; D perhaps matches TRBD2 (7 bases). Deletions cut 3 bases from V and 3 bases from J, with 18 bases between. Germline V gene sequence: CDR1 MGHRA, CDR2 YSYEKL. The length of the CDR3 is 16 residues. CDR3 sequence reads: CASSQGGGGDNYEQYF. The CDR3 DNA sequence: TGCGCCAGCAGCCAGGGAGGGGGGGGCGATAACTACGAGCAGTACTTC.

The chain couples TRBV7-2 to TRBJ2-3; the D is unclear. This CDR3 has 14 residues. Germline CDR1 reads SGHTA; CDR2 reads FQGNSA. Trimming took 2 bases from V and 5 from J, leaving 11 bases between them. This chain's CDR3 is CASSLMRSLDTQYF. The CDR3 DNA sequence: TGTGCCAGCAGCTTAATGCGCTCATTAGATACGCAGTATTTT.

The chain employs TRBV4-1 and TRBJ2-7, with 9 positions matching TRBD1. CDR3 length: 16 amino acids. With V trimmed by 4 bases and J by 2 bases, 9 bases remained unmatched. Germline assignment: CDR1 MGHRA and CDR2 YSYEKL. The CDR3 reads CASSPLGTGLAYEQYF. Here the CDR3 DNA reads TGCGCCAGCAGCCCTCTAGGGACAGGGCTCGCCTACGAGCAGTACTTC.

V is TRBV2 and J is TRBJ2-1; 8 nucleotides line up with TRBD2. Germline V gene data show CDR1 as SNHLY and CDR2 as FYNNEI. The junction had 11 bases not matched to a gene; V was cut back by 10 bases and J by 3 bases. The CDR3 spans 15 residues. CDR3 loop: CATLLDSGNYNEQFF. CDR3 DNA sequence: TGTGCCACCCTTTTGGATAGCGGGAACTACAATGAGCAGTTCTTC.

The chain employs TRBV18 and TRBJ1-4; perhaps TRBD1 as D (6 bases). Germline V gene sequence: CDR1 KGHSH, CDR2 LQKENI. V lost 3 bases and J 7 bases, leaving 24 bases between the germline ends. The CDR3 length is 18 residues. This CDR3 is CASSPQVTSQDSGEKLFF. Here the CDR3 DNA reads TGTGCCAGCTCACCGCAGGTGACGTCCCAGGACAGTGGTGAAAAACTGTTTTTT.

V gene TRBV12-3 or TRBV12-4 combines with J gene TRBJ2-1, with D perhaps TRBD2 (6 bases). Between the trimmed V and J ends, which lost 7 bases and 9 bases, there was a span of 16 bases. The CDR3 is 13 residues long. CDR3 coding DNA: TGTGCCAGCAAATTCCTGGTCGGGGGTGAGCAGTTCTTC. It codes for CASKFLVGGEQFF.

The chain combines TRBV2 with TRBJ2-3, with 10 bases lining up with TRBD1. This CDR3 region has 15 residues. Per germline, CDR1 SNHLY and CDR2 FYNNEI. V shed 7 bases and J 4 bases; nucleotides not matched to a gene: 8. In DNA form, the CDR3 reads TGTGCCAGCACGGACAGGGGGACCAGGGCAGATACGCAGTATTTT. Amino acids: CASTDRGTRADTQYF.

The V call is TRBV3-1 (or the pseudogene TRBV3-2), the J call TRBJ2-2, with 7 bases identical to TRBD2. Germline V gene lookup returns CDR1 LGHDT and CDR2 YNNKEL (reference sequence). The V segment lost 5 bases and the J segment 4 bases; nucleotides outside the gene matches: 1. The CDR3 has 13 residues. CDR3 nucleotide sequence: TGTGCCAGCAGCGGGACTACCACCGGGGAGCTGTTTTTT. Its protein is CASSGTTTGELFF.

The V call is TRBV11-3, the J call TRBJ2-7; 11 bases match TRBD2. V lost 5 bases and J lost 3; bases outside the gene matches: 9. Germline CDR1 is SGHNT and CDR2 is YENEEA. The CDR3 consists of 16 residues. As DNA, the CDR3 is TGTGCCAGCAGCCCACCCACTAGCGGGAGCTTCTACGAGCAGTACTTC. Translation gives CASSPPTSGSFYEQYF.

As for this clone: A clone one base away is much larger, so this may be a read error. J is TRBJ1-1 and V is TRBV12-3 or TRBV12-4; D remains ambiguous. V was trimmed by 2 bases and J by 5 bases, leaving 6 bases between them. CDR3 size: 12 residues. The DNA of the CDR3 is TGTGCCAGCAGTTTATCGGGGACTGAAGCTTTCTTT. Translating gives CASSLSGTEAFF.

V and J are TRBV9 and TRBJ1-4; weak D call: TRBD1 (5 bases). This CDR3 is 15 amino acids long. Trimming stripped 4 bases from V and 5 bases from J, with 15 bases between. The germline V gene encodes CDR1 SGDLS and CDR2 YYNGEE. The CDR3 protein is CASSTPLGPNEKLFF. The CDR3 nucleotides read TGTGCCAGCAGCACCCCGTTGGGGCCAAATGAAAAACTGTTTTTT.

The V call is TRBV5-1, the J call TRBJ2-3; no reliable D call. The CDR3 runs 15 residues. Germline V gene lookup returns CDR1 SGHRS and CDR2 YFSETQ. Trimming took off 1 base at V and 5 bases at J, with 14 bases between the two ends. CDR3 in amino acids: CASSLYLQALDTQYF. Here the CDR3 DNA reads TGCGCCAGCAGCTTGTACCTCCAGGCTCTAGATACGCAGTATTTT. The whole variable domain, remainder taken from reference TRBV5-1 and TRBJ2-3, is KAGVTQTPRYLIKTRGQQVTLSCSPISGHRSVSWYQQTPGQGLQFLFEYFSETQRNKGNFPGRFSGRQFSNSRSEMNVSTLELGDSALYLCASSLYLQALDTQYFGPGTRLTVL.

V and J are TRBV19 and TRBJ1-1; 12 nucleotides align to TRBD1. The germline V gene encodes CDR1 LNHDA and CDR2 SQIVND (reference sequence). V lost 5 bases to trimming and J lost 9 bases; unmatched junction nucleotides: 7. The CDR3 is made up of 14 amino acids. The CDR3 loop is CASSPGTGGTKAFF. The CDR3 bases are TGTGCCAGTAGTCCCGGGACAGGGGGCACAAAAGCTTTCTTT. Full variable domain (rest looked up from reference TRBV19 and TRBJ1-1): DGGITQSPKYLFRKEGQNVTLSCEQNLNHDAMYWYRQDPGQGLRLIYYSQIVNDFQKGDIAEGYSVSREKKESFPLTVTSAQKNPTAFYLCASSPGTGGTKAFFGQGTRLTVV.

The chain joins TRBV11-2 to TRBJ2-5, with no clear D. From germline, CDR1 is SGHAT and CDR2 FQNNGV. The V gene lost 2 bases and the J gene lost 1 base, with 8 bases spanning the gap. CDR3 length equals 14 residues. This CDR3 reads CASSLRRGQETQYF. CDR3 sequence (DNA): TGTGCCAGCAGCTTACGTAGAGGCCAAGAGACCCAGTACTTC.

The rearrangement links TRBV6-2 or TRBV6-3 to TRBJ2-7, with D perhaps matching TRBD2 (7 bases). Trimming took 0 bases from V and 4 from J, leaving 22 bases between them. The germline CDR1 and CDR2 sequences are MNHEY and SVGEGT. The CDR3 runs 18 residues. In DNA, the CDR3 is TGTGCCAGCAGTTACTCGGAAGCGGGACCAGGGGAGAAGTACGAGCAGTACTTC. Translating it yields CASSYSEAGPGEKYEQYF.

V usage is TRBV12-5 and J usage is TRBJ2-2, with TRBD2 identical over 12 bases. Trimming at V came to 4 bases and at J to 4 bases, leaving 4 bases not matched to a gene. CDR1 LGHNT and CDR2 FRNRAP come from the germline V gene. CDR3 size: 16 residues. CDR3 bases: TGTGCTAGTGGTTCCGGGACTAGCGGGTCCACCGGGGAGCTGTTTTTT. Encoded protein: CASGSGTSGSTGELFF.

This sequence joins TRBV5-4 and TRBJ2-1; 9 nucleotides align to TRBD2. V lost 4 bases to trimming and J lost 10 bases; unmatched junction nucleotides: 15. The CDR3 runs to 16 residues. Germline loops: CDR1 SGHNT, CDR2 YYREEE (reference sequence). CDR3 bases: TGTGCCAGCAGCCCCAAATGGGTAGCGGGAGAGGCGGAGCAGTTCTTC. Translation gives CASSPKWVAGEAEQFF.

The rearrangement uses TRBV19 and TRBJ1-5, with D hard to call. Trimming stripped 1 base from V and 2 bases from J, with 6 bases between. CDR1 and CDR2 (germline): LNHDA, SQIVND (reference sequence). This CDR3 is 14 amino acids long. This CDR3 is CASSIVEGNQPQHF. CDR3 nucleotide sequence: TGTGCCAGTAGTATAGTGGAGGGCAATCAGCCCCAGCATTTT. Full variable domain (missing parts from reference TRBV19 and TRBJ1-5): DGGITQSPKYLFRKEGQNVTLSCEQNLNHDAMYWYRQDPGQGLRLIYYSQIVNDFQKGDIAEGYSVSREKKESFPLTVTSAQKNPTAFYLCASSIVEGNQPQHFGDGTRLSIL.

Regarding this clone: Other DNA sequences from this sample encode an identical CDR3 as well. The V call is TRBV6-5, the J call TRBJ1-1; TRBD1 matches 9 bases. Germline-derived CDR1 and CDR2 are MNHEY and SVGAGI. After removal of 2 bases from V and 1 base from J, the junction contained 2 bases not matched to a gene. The CDR3 is 15 amino acids. CDR3 residues: CASSYGTGRNTEAFF. In DNA form, the CDR3 reads TGTGCCAGCAGTTACGGGACAGGGCGGAACACTGAAGCTTTCTTT.

The J gene is TRBJ1-5, the V gene TRBV7-2, with a tentative D call TRBD1 (5 bases). CDR3 length: 14 amino acids. Looked up from germline, CDR1 is SGHTA and CDR2 is FQGNSA. V was cut by 5 bases and J by 5 bases, with 13 bases left in between. CDR3: CASSPGGGYQPQHF. CDR3 DNA sequence: TGTGCCAGCAGCCCTGGGGGGGGTTATCAGCCCCAGCATTTT. The full variable domain, completed using reference TRBV7-2 and TRBJ1-5, is GAGVSQSPSNKVTEKGKDVELRCDPISGHTALYWYRQSLGQGLEFLIYFQGNSAPDKSGLPSDRFSAERTGGSVSTLTIQRTQQEDSAVYLCASSPGGGYQPQHFGDGTRLSIL.